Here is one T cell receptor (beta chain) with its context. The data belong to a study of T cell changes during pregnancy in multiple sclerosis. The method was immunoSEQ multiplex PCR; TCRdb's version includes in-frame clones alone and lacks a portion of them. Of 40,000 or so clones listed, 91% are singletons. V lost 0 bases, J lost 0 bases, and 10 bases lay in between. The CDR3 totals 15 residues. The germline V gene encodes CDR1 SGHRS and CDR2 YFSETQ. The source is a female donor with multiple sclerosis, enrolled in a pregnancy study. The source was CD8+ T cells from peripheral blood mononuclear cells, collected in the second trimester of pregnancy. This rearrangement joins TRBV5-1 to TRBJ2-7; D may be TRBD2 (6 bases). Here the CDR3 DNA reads TGCGCCAGCAGCTTGGCCAGGGAGGCCTCCTACGAGCAGTACTTC. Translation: CASSLAREASYEQYF.